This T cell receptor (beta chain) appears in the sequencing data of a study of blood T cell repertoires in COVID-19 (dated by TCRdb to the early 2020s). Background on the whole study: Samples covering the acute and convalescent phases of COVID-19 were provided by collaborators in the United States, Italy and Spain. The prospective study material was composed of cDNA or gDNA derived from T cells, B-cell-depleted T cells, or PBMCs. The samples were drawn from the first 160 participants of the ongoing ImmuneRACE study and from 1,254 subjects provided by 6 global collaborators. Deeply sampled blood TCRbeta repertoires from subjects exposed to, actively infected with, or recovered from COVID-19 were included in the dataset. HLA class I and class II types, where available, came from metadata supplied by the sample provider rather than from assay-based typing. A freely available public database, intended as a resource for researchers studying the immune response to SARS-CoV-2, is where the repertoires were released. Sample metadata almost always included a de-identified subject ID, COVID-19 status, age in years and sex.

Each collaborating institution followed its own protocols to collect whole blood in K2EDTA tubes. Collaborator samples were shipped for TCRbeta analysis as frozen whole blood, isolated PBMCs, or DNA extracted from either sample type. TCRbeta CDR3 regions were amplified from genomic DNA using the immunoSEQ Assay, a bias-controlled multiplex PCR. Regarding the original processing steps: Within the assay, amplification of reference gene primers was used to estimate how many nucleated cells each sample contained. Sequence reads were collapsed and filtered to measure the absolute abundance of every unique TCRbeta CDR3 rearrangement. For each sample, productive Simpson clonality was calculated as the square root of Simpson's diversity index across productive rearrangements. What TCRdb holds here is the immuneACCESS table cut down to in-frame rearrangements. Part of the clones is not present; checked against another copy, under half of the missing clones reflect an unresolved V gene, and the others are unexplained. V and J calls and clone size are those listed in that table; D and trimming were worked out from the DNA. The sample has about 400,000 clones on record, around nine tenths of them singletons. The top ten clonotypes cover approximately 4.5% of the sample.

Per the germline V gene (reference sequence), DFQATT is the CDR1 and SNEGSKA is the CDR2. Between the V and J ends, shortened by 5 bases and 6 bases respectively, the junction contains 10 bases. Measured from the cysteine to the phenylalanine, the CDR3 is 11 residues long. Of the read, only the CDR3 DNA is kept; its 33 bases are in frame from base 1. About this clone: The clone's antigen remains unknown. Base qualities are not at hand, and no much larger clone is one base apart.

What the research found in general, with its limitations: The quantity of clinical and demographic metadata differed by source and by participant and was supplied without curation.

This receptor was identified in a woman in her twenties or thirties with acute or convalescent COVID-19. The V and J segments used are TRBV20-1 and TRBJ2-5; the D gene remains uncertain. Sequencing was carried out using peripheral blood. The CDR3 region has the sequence CSASEEKTQYF. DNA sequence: TGCAGTGCTTCAGAAGAAAAGACCCAGTACTTC.